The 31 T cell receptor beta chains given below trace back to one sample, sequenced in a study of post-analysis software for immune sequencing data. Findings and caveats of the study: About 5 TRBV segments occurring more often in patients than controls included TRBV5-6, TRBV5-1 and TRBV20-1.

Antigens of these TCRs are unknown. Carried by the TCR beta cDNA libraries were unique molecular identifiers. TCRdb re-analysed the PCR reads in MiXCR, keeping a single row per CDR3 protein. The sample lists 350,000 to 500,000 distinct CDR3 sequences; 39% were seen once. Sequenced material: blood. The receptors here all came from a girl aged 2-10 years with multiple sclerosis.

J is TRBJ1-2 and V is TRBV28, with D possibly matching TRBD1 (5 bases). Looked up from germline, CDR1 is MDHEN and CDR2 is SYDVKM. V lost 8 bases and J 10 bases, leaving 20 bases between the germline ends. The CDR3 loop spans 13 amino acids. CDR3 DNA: TGTGCCAGCTGCCCGGGGCAAGGCTACGTCTACACCTTC. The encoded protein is CASCPGQGYVYTF.

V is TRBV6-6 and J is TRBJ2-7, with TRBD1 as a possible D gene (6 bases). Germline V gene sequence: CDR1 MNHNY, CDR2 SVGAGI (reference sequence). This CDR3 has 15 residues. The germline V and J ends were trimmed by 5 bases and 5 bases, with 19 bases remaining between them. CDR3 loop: CASSLQGPPRNEQYF. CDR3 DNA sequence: TGTGCCAGCAGTCTCCAGGGGCCTCCTAGGAACGAGCAGTACTTC.

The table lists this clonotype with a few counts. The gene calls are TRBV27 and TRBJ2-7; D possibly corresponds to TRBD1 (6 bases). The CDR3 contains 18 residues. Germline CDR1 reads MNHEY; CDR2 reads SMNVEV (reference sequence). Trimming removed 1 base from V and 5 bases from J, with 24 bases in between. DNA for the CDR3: TGTGCCAGCAGTTTATATCCTCCCCGGGACATTACGCGGGACGAGCAGTACTTC. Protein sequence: CASSLYPPRDITRDEQYF.

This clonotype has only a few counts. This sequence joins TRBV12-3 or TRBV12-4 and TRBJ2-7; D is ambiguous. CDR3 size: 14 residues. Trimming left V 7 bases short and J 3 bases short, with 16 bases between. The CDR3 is CASNPLGNGYEQYF. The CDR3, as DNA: TGTGCCAGCAACCCATTGGGTAACGGCTACGAGCAGTACTTC.

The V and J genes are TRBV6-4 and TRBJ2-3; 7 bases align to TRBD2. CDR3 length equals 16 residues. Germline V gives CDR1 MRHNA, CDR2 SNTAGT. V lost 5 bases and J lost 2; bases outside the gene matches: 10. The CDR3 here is CASSRQGLGYTDTQYF. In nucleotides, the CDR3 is TGTGCCAGCAGTCGGCAAGGACTAGGATACACAGATACGCAGTATTTT.

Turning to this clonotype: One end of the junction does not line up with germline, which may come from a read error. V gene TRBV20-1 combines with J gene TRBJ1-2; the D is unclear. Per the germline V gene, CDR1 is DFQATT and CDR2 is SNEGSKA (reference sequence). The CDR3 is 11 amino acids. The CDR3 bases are TGCTGTGCTAACCTAGACTATGGCTACACCTTC. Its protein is CCANLDYGYTF.

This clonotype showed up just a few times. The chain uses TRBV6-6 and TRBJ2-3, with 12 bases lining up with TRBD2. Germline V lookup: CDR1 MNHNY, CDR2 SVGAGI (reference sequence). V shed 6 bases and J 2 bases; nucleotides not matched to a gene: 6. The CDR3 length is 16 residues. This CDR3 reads CASSNLAGGVTDTQYF. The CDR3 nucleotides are TGTGCCAGCAGCAACCTAGCGGGGGGGGTCACAGATACGCAGTATTTT.

The CDR3 DNA reads as TGCAGTGCTGAAAGGGGCAATCAGCCCCAGCATTTT. This encodes CSAERGNQPQHF. The chain carries TRBV20-1 and TRBJ1-5, with D uncertain. The germline V gene has CDR1 DFQATT and CDR2 SNEGSKA (reference sequence). Trimming took 5 bases from V and 2 from J, leaving 7 bases between them. CDR3 length: 12 residues.

The CDR3 DNA is TGTGCCAGCAGCCCCCCGGAACGCGTGCAGTTCTTC. Translating it yields CASSPPERVQFF. This chain joins TRBV12-3 or TRBV12-4 and TRBJ2-1; D not certain. Trimming shortened V by 6 bases and J by 12 bases, and 15 bases separated the two germline ends. The CDR3 loop spans 12 amino acids.

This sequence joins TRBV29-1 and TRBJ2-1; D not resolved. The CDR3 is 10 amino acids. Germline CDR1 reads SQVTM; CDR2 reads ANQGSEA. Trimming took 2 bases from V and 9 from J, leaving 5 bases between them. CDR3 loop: CSVETAEQFF. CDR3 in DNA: TGCAGCGTTGAAACCGCTGAGCAGTTCTTC.

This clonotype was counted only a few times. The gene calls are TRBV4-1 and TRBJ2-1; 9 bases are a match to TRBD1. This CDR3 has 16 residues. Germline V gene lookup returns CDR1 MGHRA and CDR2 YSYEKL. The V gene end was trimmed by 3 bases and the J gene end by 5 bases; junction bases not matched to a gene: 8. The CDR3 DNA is TGCGCCAGCAGCCAGGGCCCCGGGACAGGGAACAATGAGCAGTTCTTC. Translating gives CASSQGPGTGNNEQFF.

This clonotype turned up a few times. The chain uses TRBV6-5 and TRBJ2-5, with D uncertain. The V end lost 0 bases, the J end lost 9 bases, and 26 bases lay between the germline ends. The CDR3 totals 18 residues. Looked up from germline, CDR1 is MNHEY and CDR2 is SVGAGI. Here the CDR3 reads CASSYSPVGIGTDLPQYF. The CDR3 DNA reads TGTGCCAGCAGTTACTCGCCGGTAGGGATCGGTACGGATTTGCCCCAGTACTTC.

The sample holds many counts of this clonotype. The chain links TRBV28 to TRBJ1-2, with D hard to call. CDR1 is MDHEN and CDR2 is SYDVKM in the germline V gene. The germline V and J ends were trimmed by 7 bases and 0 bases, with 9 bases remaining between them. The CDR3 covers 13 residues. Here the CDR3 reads CASKTGANYGYTF. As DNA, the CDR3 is TGTGCCAGCAAGACCGGAGCTAACTATGGCTACACCTTC.

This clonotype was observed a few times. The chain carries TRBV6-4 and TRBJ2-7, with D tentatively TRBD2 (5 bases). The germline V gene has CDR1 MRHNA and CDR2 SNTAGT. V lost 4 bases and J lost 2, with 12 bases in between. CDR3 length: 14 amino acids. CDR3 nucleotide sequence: TGTGCCAGCAGTGGGCGGCGGGTCCCCTACGAGCAGTACTTC. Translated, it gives CASSGRRVPYEQYF.

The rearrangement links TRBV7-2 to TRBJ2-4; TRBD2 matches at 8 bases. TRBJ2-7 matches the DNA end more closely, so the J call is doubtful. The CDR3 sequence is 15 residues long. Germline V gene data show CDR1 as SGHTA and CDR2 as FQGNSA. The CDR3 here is CASSLAAGELYEQYF. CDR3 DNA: TGTGCCAGCAGCTTAGCAGCGGGAGAACTCTACGAGCAGTACTTC.

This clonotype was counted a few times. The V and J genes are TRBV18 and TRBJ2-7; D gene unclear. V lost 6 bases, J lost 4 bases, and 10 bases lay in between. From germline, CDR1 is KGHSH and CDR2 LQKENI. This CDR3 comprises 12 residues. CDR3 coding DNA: TGTGCCAGCTCTCCCCAAAGGTACGAGCAGTACTTC. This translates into CASSPQRYEQYF.

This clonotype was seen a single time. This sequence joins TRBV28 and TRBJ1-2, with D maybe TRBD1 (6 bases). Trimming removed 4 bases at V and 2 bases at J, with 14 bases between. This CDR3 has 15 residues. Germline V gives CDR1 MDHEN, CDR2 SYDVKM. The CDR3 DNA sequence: TGTGCCAGCAGTTCGGTTCGACAGGCGAACTATGGCTACACCTTC. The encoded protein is CASSSVRQANYGYTF.

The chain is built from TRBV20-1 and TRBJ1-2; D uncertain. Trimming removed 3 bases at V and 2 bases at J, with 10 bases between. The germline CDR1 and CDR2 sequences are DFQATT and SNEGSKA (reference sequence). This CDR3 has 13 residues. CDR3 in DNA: TGCAGTGCTAGGCCTCTGGGGAACTATGGCTACACCTTC. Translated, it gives CSARPLGNYGYTF.

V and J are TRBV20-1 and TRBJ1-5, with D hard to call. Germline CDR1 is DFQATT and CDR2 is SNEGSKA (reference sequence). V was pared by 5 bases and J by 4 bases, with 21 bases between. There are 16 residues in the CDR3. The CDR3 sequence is CSAPRTGSLENQPQHF. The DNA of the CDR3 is TGCAGTGCTCCCCGTACCGGGTCCCTGGAGAATCAGCCCCAGCATTTT.

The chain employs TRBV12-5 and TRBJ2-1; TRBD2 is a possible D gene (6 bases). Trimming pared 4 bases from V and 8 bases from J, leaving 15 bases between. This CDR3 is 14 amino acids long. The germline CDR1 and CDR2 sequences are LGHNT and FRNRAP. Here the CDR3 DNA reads TGTGCTAGTGGTTCGTTGGCGGGGTGGCATGAGCAGTTCTTC. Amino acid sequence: CASGSLAGWHEQFF.

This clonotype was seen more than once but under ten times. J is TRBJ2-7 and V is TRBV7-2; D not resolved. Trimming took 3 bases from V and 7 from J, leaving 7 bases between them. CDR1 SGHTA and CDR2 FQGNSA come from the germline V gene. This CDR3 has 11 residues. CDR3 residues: CASSLAWEQYF. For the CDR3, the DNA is TGTGCCAGCAGCTTGGCGTGGGAGCAGTACTTC.

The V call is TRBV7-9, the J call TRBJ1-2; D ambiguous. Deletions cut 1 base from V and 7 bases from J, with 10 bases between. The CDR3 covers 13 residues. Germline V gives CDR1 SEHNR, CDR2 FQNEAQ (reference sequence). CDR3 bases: TGTGCCAGCAGCTTAGTGTCACGGTCTGGCTACACCTTC. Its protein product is CASSLVSRSGYTF.

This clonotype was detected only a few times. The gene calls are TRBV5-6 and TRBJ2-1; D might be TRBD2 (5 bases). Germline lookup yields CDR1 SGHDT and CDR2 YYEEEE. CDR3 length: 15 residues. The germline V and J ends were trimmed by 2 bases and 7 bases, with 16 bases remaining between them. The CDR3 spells CASSFIARGRNEQFF. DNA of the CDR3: TGTGCCAGCAGCTTCATAGCGAGAGGGCGTAATGAGCAGTTCTTC.

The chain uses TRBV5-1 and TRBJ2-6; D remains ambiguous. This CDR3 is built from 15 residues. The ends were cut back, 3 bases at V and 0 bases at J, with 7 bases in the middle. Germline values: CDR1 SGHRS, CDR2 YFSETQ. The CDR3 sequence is CASSWKSSGANVLTF. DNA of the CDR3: TGCGCCAGCAGCTGGAAGAGCTCTGGGGCCAACGTCCTGACTTTC.

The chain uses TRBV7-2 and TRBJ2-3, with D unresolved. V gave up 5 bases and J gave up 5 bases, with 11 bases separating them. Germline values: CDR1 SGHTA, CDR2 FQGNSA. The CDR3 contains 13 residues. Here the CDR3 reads CASSDGALDTQYF. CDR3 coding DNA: TGTGCCAGCAGCGACGGAGCCCTAGATACGCAGTATTTT.

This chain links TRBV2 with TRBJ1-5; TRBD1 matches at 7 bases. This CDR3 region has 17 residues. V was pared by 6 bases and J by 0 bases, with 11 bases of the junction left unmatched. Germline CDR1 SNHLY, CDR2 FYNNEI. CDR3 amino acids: CASSGMTGKYSNQPQHF. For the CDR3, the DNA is TGTGCCAGCAGCGGTATGACAGGGAAATATAGCAATCAGCCCCAGCATTTT.

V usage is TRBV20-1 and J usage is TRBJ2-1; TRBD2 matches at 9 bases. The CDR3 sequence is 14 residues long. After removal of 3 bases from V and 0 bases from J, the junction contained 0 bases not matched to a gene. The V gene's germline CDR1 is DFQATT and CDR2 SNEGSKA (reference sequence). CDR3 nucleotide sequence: TGCAGTGCTAGTAGCGGGAGCTCCTACAATGAGCAGTTCTTC. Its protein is CSASSGSSYNEQFF.

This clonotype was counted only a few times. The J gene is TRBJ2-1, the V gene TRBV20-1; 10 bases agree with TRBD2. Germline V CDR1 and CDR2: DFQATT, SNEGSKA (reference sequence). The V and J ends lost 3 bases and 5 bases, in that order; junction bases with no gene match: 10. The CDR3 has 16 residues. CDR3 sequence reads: CSARFSRTSGNNEQFF. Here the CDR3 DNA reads TGCAGTGCTAGGTTTTCACGGACTAGCGGCAACAATGAGCAGTTCTTC.

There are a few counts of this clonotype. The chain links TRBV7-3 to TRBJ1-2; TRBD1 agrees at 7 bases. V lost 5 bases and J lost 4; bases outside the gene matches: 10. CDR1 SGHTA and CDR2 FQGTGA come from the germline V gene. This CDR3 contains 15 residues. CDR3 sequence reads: CASSLDPGQRYGYTF. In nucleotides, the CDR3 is TGTGCCAGCAGCCTCGACCCGGGACAGCGCTATGGCTACACCTTC.

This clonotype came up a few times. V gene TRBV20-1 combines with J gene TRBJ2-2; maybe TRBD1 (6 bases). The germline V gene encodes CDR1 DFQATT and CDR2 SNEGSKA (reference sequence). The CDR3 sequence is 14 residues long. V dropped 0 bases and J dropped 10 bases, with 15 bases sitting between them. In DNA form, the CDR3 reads TGCAGTGCTAGAGACCCTAAGGGGGATGAGGAGCTGTTTTTT. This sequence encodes CSARDPKGDEELFF.

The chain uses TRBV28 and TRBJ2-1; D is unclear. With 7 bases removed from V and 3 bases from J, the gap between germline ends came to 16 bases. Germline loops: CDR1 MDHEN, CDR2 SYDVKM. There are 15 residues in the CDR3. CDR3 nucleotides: TGTGCCAGCAAGGAGAGAGATATCCTCTACAATGAGCAGTTCTTC. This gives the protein CASKERDILYNEQFF.